This TCR beta chain was retrieved from a study of T cells after yellow fever vaccination. Turning to the study itself: The fractions with low cell numbers were processed using SMART-Seq v4 Ultra Low Input. Study-wide results and limits: Among all clonotypes, a small share was observed in both CD4 and CD8 compartments.

5'RACE template switching produced TCR cDNA carrying a universal primer site and UMIs. TCRdb fed the 5' RACE reads into MiXCR, producing one record per CDR3 protein. The sample yields about 310,000 distinct CDR3 sequences, 3.6% seen once. This clonotype has ten or more counts. What it binds is not known. Germline loops: CDR1 SEHNR, CDR2 FQNEAQ (reference sequence). The CDR3 runs 16 residues. Trimming removed 6 bases from V and 2 bases from J, with 14 bases in between. The chain carries TRBV7-9 and TRBJ2-6, with D possibly TRBD1 on 6 matching bases. This TCR was recovered from a man aged 18 to 29 who received the YFV17D yellow fever vaccine. The specimen was PBMCs, collected on the day of the yellow fever booster vaccination. This CDR3 reads CASRRPRGAGANVLTF. The CDR3 DNA reads as TGTGCCAGCAGGCGACCCAGGGGAGCTGGGGCCAACGTCCTGACTTTC.